The next 16 T cell receptor beta chains were all read from a single sample in a study of cytomegalovirus exposure and HLA in healthy donors. Vbeta (60) and Jbeta (13) primers were used in the PCR. Measured with immunoSEQ multiplex PCR; TCRdb has only the in-frame clones, and not every one. The data hold approximately 180,000 clones, with 70% to 80% observed a single time. Sequenced input: PBMCs. The receptors originated from a woman between 45 and 60 years old in good health and CMV-seronegative.

In its sample, this clone was seen a few times. This chain connects TRBV27 to TRBJ2-7; 7 bases fit TRBD2. With 10 bases clipped from V and 3 bases from J, the junction kept 3 bases outside the gene matches. The germline CDR1 and CDR2 sequences are MNHEY and SMNVEV (reference sequence). The CDR3 runs to 11 residues. The CDR3 region has the DNA TGTGCCACCGCGGGGGTCTACGAGCAGTACTTC. Translation gives CATAGVYEQYF.

The genes are TRBV20-1 and TRBJ2-3; no firm D call. This CDR3 region has 11 residues. The germline CDR1 and CDR2 sequences are DFQATT and SNEGSKA (reference sequence). The V end lost 6 bases, the J end lost 0 bases, and 4 bases lay between the germline ends. In DNA form, the CDR3 reads TGCAGTGCGACAAGCACAGATACGCAGTATTTT. The encoded protein is CSATSTDTQYF.

The gene calls are TRBV6-6 and TRBJ1-2; 7 bases line up with TRBD1. The CDR3 is made up of 12 amino acids. The trim removed 6 bases at V and 6 bases at J, leaving 4 bases unmatched. CDR1 is MNHNY and CDR2 is SVGAGI in the germline V gene (reference sequence). The CDR3 loop is CASRHTGDGYTF. The CDR3, as DNA: TGTGCCAGCAGACATACAGGGGATGGCTACACCTTC.

The genes are TRBV4-3 and TRBJ2-3; the match to TRBD2 covers 8 bases. Germline loops: CDR1 LGHNA, CDR2 YSLEER. The CDR3 contains 16 residues. V lost 1 base and J lost 2; bases outside the gene matches: 5. The CDR3 DNA sequence: TGCGCCAGCAGCCAAGGAGCGGGGGCTATCACAGATACGCAGTATTTT. It specifies CASSQGAGAITDTQYF.

V gene TRBV30 combines with J gene TRBJ1-1; 12 positions agree with TRBD1. This CDR3 contains 13 residues. CDR1 is GTSNPN, CDR2 SVGIG, per germline (reference sequence). V dropped 3 bases and J dropped 9; count of bases not matched to a gene: 5. CDR3 sequence reads: CAWSARDRGQAFF. The CDR3 nucleotides are TGTGCCTGGAGCGCCCGGGACAGGGGGCAAGCTTTCTTT.

V usage is TRBV5-1 and J usage is TRBJ2-2; 8 bases align to TRBD2. Trimming took 0 bases from V and 6 from J; bases not matched to a gene: 10. CDR3 length equals 17 residues. Germline V gene lookup returns CDR1 SGHRS and CDR2 YFSETQ. CDR3 nucleotides: TGCGCCAGCAGCTTGGTCCTTAGCGGGAAGGGGGCCGGGGAGCTGTTTTTT. It specifies CASSLVLSGKGAGELFF.

CDR3 sequence (DNA): TGTGCCAGCAGGTACCGGACAGGGGGCGAGCAGTACTTC. Its translation is CASRYRTGGEQYF. This sequence joins TRBV6-5 and TRBJ2-7; 10 nucleotides match TRBD1. The CDR3 is 13 residues long. Germline assignment: CDR1 MNHEY and CDR2 SVGAGI. The V and J ends lost 6 bases and 6 bases, in that order; junction bases with no gene match: 5.

The rearrangement links TRBV6-6 to TRBJ1-1; D remains unclear. Looked up from germline, CDR1 is MNHNY and CDR2 is SVGAGI (reference sequence). The CDR3 has 13 residues. V lost 2 bases to trimming and J lost 3 bases, with 7 bases between them. CDR3 sequence (DNA): TGTGCCAGCAGTTACGCCGGGGACACTGAAGCTTTCTTT. This sequence encodes CASSYAGDTEAFF.

The table lists this clone with a few counts. One end of the junction fails to match germline, which may point to a read error. The rearrangement links TRBV9 to TRBJ1-5, with 10 bases fitting TRBD1. Germline V CDR1 and CDR2: SGDLS, YYNGEE. The length of the CDR3 is 17 residues. The CDR3 region is CASSVGDGQGVNRPQHF. The CDR3 DNA reads as TGTGCCAGCAGCGTAGGAGACGGACAGGGGGTGAATCGGCCCCAGCATTTT.

The CDR3 region is CASSLSALAGLRGTQYF. The CDR3 coding sequence is TGTGCCAGCAGCTTAAGTGCCTTAGCGGGATTGCGGGGGACCCAGTACTTC. V usage is TRBV7-2 and J usage is TRBJ2-5, with 8 bases fitting TRBD2. Germline CDR1 reads SGHTA; CDR2 reads FQGNSA. This CDR3 has 17 residues. J gave up 7 bases and V 2 bases, and 15 bases lay outside the gene matches.

The chain carries TRBV7-9 and TRBJ1-4; 8 bases map to TRBD1. Trimming took 4 bases from V and 8 from J; bases not matched to a gene: 9. The CDR3 extends over 15 amino acids. In germline, CDR1 is SEHNR, CDR2 FQNEAQ (reference sequence). CDR3 amino acids: CASSWITGGYEKLFF. In DNA form, the CDR3 reads TGTGCCAGCAGCTGGATCACAGGGGGGTACGAAAAACTGTTTTTT.

The chain employs TRBV5-1 and TRBJ2-7; perhaps TRBD1 as D (6 bases). The CDR3 runs to 14 residues. The ends were cut back, 4 bases at V and 2 bases at J, with 13 bases in the middle. CDR1 is SGHRS, CDR2 YFSETQ, per germline. CDR3 bases: TGCGCCAGCAGCATCCGACAGGTTCCCTACGAGCAGTACTTC. As protein: CASSIRQVPYEQYF.

This clone was found once. The V and J genes are TRBV6-1 and TRBJ1-5; possible D gene TRBD1, 6 bases. The CDR3 consists of 14 residues. V was shortened by 6 bases and J by 6 bases, with 15 bases between the two germline ends. The germline gives CDR1 MNHNS, CDR2 SASEGT. CDR3 loop: CASRSPPGAQPQHF. The DNA of the CDR3 is TGTGCCAGCAGGAGCCCCCCAGGGGCTCAGCCCCAGCATTTT.

The V call is TRBV6-5, the J call TRBJ1-1; maybe TRBD1 (6 bases). There are 14 residues in the CDR3. The germline V and J ends were trimmed by 6 bases and 0 bases, with 11 bases remaining between them. Germline assignment: CDR1 MNHEY and CDR2 SVGAGI. The DNA for the CDR3 is TGTGCCAGCAGCCGACAGGCGCTGAACACTGAAGCTTTCTTT. The encoded protein is CASSRQALNTEAFF.

This chain links TRBV7-2 with TRBJ1-2, with 12 bases aligning to TRBD1. V lost 1 base to trimming and J lost 8 bases; unmatched junction nucleotides: 5. Per germline, CDR1 SGHTA and CDR2 FQGNSA. CDR3 length: 15 residues. The CDR3 here is CASSLGSGTGGGYTF. The DNA of the CDR3 is TGTGCCAGCAGCTTAGGTTCCGGGACAGGGGGCGGCTACACCTTC.

This sequence joins TRBV6-1 and TRBJ2-5, with D uncertain. The tail of the sequence fits TRBJ2-7 better, so the J call may be wrong. Germline CDR1 reads MNHNS; CDR2 reads SASEGT. This CDR3 spans 14 amino acids. CDR3 in amino acids: CASSVDRWAYEQYF. The DNA of the CDR3 is TGTGCCAGCAGTGTTGACCGCTGGGCCTACGAGCAGTACTTC.